The 8 T cell receptor beta chains below were found in one sample sequenced in a study of regulatory T cells in long-lasting Graves disease. Time point here: newly diagnosed GD, antithyroid drugs for less than 3 months. Generation of the TCR library employed RNA extracted from PBMCs. Assembly of TCR beta libraries relied on iRepertoire HTBI primers together with Arm-PCR of CDR3 regions. Each CDR3 protein is one row after TCRdb ran MiXCR on the multiplex PCR reads. Here the sample spans a few hundred thousand distinct CDR3 sequences, roughly 17% being singletons. These same records also appear under a second study, on T cells in Graves' hyperthyroidism and ophthalmopathy.

The sequencing here drew on peripheral blood mononuclear cells (PBMCs), taken at new diagnosis, from a patient treated with antithyroid drugs. These receptor sequences come from a young woman with Graves disease.

This clonotype came up many times. The genes are TRBV28 and TRBJ1-5, with 7 bases lining up with TRBD1. V trimming: 2 bases; J trimming: 2 bases; junction bases outside the gene matches: 6. Germline CDR1 MDHEN, CDR2 SYDVKM. The CDR3 sequence is 16 residues long. CDR3 in amino acids: CASSLLGTGGNQPQHF. Written as DNA, the CDR3 is TGTGCCAGCAGTTTACTGGGCACAGGGGGCAATCAGCCCCAGCATTTT.

This clonotype appeared many times. The chain links TRBV18 to TRBJ2-1; perhaps TRBD1 as D (6 bases). The CDR3 totals 13 residues. Trimming pared 1 base from V and 8 bases from J, leaving 9 bases between. From germline, CDR1 is KGHSH and CDR2 LQKENI. In DNA, the CDR3 is TGTGCCAGCTCACCACGACAGGACCATGAGCAGTTCTTC. The encoded protein is CASSPRQDHEQFF. Full variable domain (missing parts from reference TRBV18 and TRBJ2-1): NAGVMQNPRHLVRRRGQEARLRCSPMKGHSHVYWYRQLPEEGLKFMVYLQKENIIDESGMPKERFSAEFPKEGPSILRIQQVVRGDSAAYFCASSPRQDHEQFFGPGTRLTVL.

CDR3 sequence (DNA): TGTGCCTGGAGCCGGACCCCCCAGAGCTCCTACAATGAGCAGTTCTTC. Translated, it gives CAWSRTPQSSYNEQFF. The J gene is TRBJ2-1, the V gene TRBV30; D uncertain. Trimming shortened V by 3 bases and J by 0 bases, and 15 bases separated the two germline ends. The CDR3 has 16 amino acids. Germline V gives CDR1 GTSNPN, CDR2 SVGIG (reference sequence).

This clonotype was counted once. The CDR3 here is CASRPREIGELFF. The CDR3 nucleotides read TGTGCCAGCAGACCCAGGGAAATCGGGGAGCTGTTTTTT. V is TRBV2 and J is TRBJ2-2; perhaps TRBD1 as D (5 bases). Germline CDR1 SNHLY, CDR2 FYNNEI. The germline V and J ends were trimmed by 6 bases and 7 bases, with 12 bases remaining between them. The CDR3 is made up of 13 amino acids. The full variable domain, in which reference TRBV2 and TRBJ2-2 provide the parts outside the CDR3, is EPEVTQTPSHQVTQMGQEVILRCVPISNHLYFYWYRQILGQKVEFLVSFYNNEISEKSEIFDDQFSVERPDGSNFTLKIRSTKLEDSAMYFCASRPREIGELFFGEGSRLTVL.

The gene calls are TRBV19 and TRBJ2-2; a possible D gene is TRBD2 (6 bases). CDR1 is LNHDA and CDR2 is SQIVND in the germline V gene (reference sequence). Trimming pared 3 bases from V and 5 bases from J, leaving 16 bases between. The CDR3 consists of 16 residues. The chain's CDR3 is CASSISKSGETGELFF. The DNA for the CDR3 is TGTGCCAGTAGTATTTCCAAGTCGGGAGAGACCGGGGAGCTGTTTTTT.

Worth noting for this clonotype: A much larger clone lies a single base off, so this may be a read error. The rearrangement joins TRBV7-8 to TRBJ2-7; the D is unclear. This CDR3 is built from 13 residues. In germline, CDR1 is SGHVS, CDR2 FQNEAQ. CDR3 amino acids: CASSLTGPGERYF. The CDR3 DNA is TGTGCCAGCAGCTTGACGGGCCCCGGCGAGCGGTACTTC.

The rearrangement joins TRBV7-2 to TRBJ2-3; D is perhaps TRBD2 (6 bases). Per the germline V gene, CDR1 is SGHTA and CDR2 is FQGNSA. The CDR3 extends over 14 amino acids. V was cut by 2 bases and J by 4 bases, with 10 bases left in between. CDR3 in DNA: TGTGCCAGCAGCTTAATCGGGAGACCAGATACGCAGTATTTT. Residues: CASSLIGRPDTQYF.

This clonotype was seen many times. The chain combines TRBV11-3 with TRBJ2-1; no definite D call. Deletions cut 2 bases from V and 4 bases from J, with 12 bases between. CDR1 is SGHNT and CDR2 is YENEEA in the germline V gene. The CDR3 sequence is 15 residues long. The CDR3 DNA is TGTGCCAGCAGCTTAAACTCTGCCTCTTACAATGAGCAGTTCTTC. Protein product: CASSLNSASYNEQFF.